The present T cell receptor (beta chain) was sequenced within a study of blood T cell repertoires in COVID-19 (dated by TCRdb to about 2020). Study-level background: The collaborator samples originated in the United States, Italy and Spain and spanned the acute and convalescent phases of COVID-19. The prospective study material was composed of cDNA or gDNA derived from T cells, B-cell-depleted T cells, or PBMCs. Subjects who had been exposed to COVID-19, were actively infected with it, or had recovered from it provided the deeply sampled blood TCRbeta repertoires that made up the dataset. The repertoires were released in a freely available public database meant as a resource for research on the immune response to SARS-CoV-2. The samples were drawn from the first 160 participants of the ongoing ImmuneRACE study and from 950 to 1,500 subjects provided by 6 global collaborators. Sample metadata almost always included a de-identified subject ID, COVID-19 status, age in years and sex. Where available, HLA class I and class II types were taken from metadata supplied by the sample provider and were not determined by assay-based typing.

Details on this clone: It lacks a known antigen. No base quality values were provided; no much bigger clone lies one nucleotide off.

The immunoSEQ Assay, a bias-controlled multiplex PCR, was used to amplify TCRbeta CDR3 regions from genomic DNA. Processing in the source paper ran as follows. The number of nucleated cells in each sample was estimated from the amplification of reference gene primers within the assay. To quantify the absolute abundance of each unique TCRbeta CDR3 rearrangement, sequence reads were collapsed and filtered. For each sample, productive Simpson clonality was calculated as the square root of Simpson's diversity index over productive rearrangements. TCRdb's version of the immuneACCESS table is confined to in-frame rearrangements and falls short of the full clone set. An unresolved V gene accounts for under half of the shortfall where checked; the remainder is of unknown origin. V and J calls and clone size are given by that table; D and trimming were obtained from the DNA. This sample lists 110,000 or so clones; around 86% were detected once. The ten biggest clones cover about 3.8% of the sample.

Trimming takes 6 bases from V and 5 bases from J, and the germline ends sit 17 bases apart. The CDR3 spans 14 residues, from the cysteine through the phenylalanine. The retained sequence is limited to the CDR3, 42 bases, with the frame set at the first base. Reading the germline V gene (reference sequence) gives CDR1 SGHNT and CDR2 YYREEE. Whole blood was collected in K2EDTA tubes by collaborating institutions according to the institutions' own protocols. Collaborator samples were shipped for TCRbeta analysis as frozen whole blood, isolated PBMCs, or DNA extracted from either sample type. Study-level results and caveats: The quantity of clinical and demographic metadata differed by source and by participant and was supplied without curation.

Recombination connected TRBV5-4 to TRBJ1-1; TRBD1 is possibly the D segment (5 matching bases). The source of this sequence is a woman in her seventies with acute or convalescent COVID-19. The sequencing input was peripheral blood. The DNA sequence reads TGTGCCAGCATATCAGCAGGGTTGCGAACTGAAGCTTTCTTT. Its amino acids are CASISAGLRTEAFF.